This T cell receptor (beta chain) was documented in a study of blood T cell repertoires in COVID-19. Study summary: Donors in the United States, Italy and Spain gave samples during acute or convalescent COVID-19. Sample material is recorded as cDNA or gDNA derived from T cells, B-cell-depleted T cells, or PBMCs.

This CDR3 is built from 15 residues. V was shortened by 6 bases and J by 4 bases, with 18 bases between the two germline ends. In germline, CDR1 is MNHEY, CDR2 SMNVEV (reference sequence). In the study's own analysis: How many nucleated cells were present was estimated from reference gene primer amplification. The protocol was immunoSEQ multiplex PCR, while the TCRdb copy is restricted to in-frame clones and leaves out a portion. D and trimming come from the DNA, and the V and J calls and clone size come from that table. The table includes about 240,000 clones, about nine tenths detected once. What was sequenced was peripheral blood. V is TRBV27 and J is TRBJ2-5; D is undetermined. The receptor was derived from a man aged 60-69 years who had recovered from COVID-19. CDR3 sequence (DNA): TGTGCCAGCAGCGAATACGATGGTACTCGAGAGACCCAGTACTTC. Its protein product is CASSEYDGTRETQYF.